A single T cell receptor beta chain is shown here with its context. The record originates from a study of spatial heterogeneity in lung cancer. Described time point: blood at routine non-recurrence follow-up after resection. TCRdb used MiXCR to reprocess the 5' RACE reads, holding one entry per CDR3 protein. Among roughly 120,000 distinct CDR3 sequences listed, about 10% were seen once. Germline values: CDR1 DFQATT, CDR2 SNEGSKA (reference sequence). Trimming took off 3 bases at V and 1 base at J, with 12 bases between the two ends. The CDR3 is made up of 14 amino acids. The sequenced sample was PBMCs, obtained at follow-up. The gene calls are TRBV20-1 and TRBJ2-5; D not resolved. The receptor comes from a female donor with early-stage non-small cell lung cancer. As DNA, the CDR3 is TGCAGTGCTAGCAGTAGCACTATCCAAGAGACCCAGTACTTC. It encodes CSASSSTIQETQYF.